This T cell receptor (beta chain) stems from a study of blood T cell repertoires in COVID-19. The wider study: T cells, B-cell-depleted T cells, or PBMCs provided the cDNA or gDNA that served as material.

Trimming removed 6 bases from V and 10 bases from J, with 15 bases in between. The CDR3 is 12 residues long. CDR1 and CDR2 from the germline V gene are MDHEN and SYDVKM. Method: immunoSEQ multiplex PCR; TCRdb's copy keeps in-frame clones and lacks some. The sample shows about 80,000 clones, around 69% of them seen only once. This clonotype originated in a man between 65 and 85 years old with active or convalescent COVID-19. Sequencing used peripheral blood. V is TRBV28 and J is TRBJ1-1; maybe TRBD1 (6 bases). The CDR3 region has the DNA TGTGCCAGCAGCCAACAGGGTACGGGAGCTTTCTTT. It specifies CASSQQGTGAFF. The full variable domain, completed using reference TRBV28 and TRBJ1-1, is DVKVTQSSRYLVKRTGEKVFLECVQDMDHENMFWYRQDPGLGLRLIYFSYDVKMKEKGDIPEGYSVSREKKERFSLILESASTNQTSMYLCASSQQGTGAFFGQGTRLTVV.